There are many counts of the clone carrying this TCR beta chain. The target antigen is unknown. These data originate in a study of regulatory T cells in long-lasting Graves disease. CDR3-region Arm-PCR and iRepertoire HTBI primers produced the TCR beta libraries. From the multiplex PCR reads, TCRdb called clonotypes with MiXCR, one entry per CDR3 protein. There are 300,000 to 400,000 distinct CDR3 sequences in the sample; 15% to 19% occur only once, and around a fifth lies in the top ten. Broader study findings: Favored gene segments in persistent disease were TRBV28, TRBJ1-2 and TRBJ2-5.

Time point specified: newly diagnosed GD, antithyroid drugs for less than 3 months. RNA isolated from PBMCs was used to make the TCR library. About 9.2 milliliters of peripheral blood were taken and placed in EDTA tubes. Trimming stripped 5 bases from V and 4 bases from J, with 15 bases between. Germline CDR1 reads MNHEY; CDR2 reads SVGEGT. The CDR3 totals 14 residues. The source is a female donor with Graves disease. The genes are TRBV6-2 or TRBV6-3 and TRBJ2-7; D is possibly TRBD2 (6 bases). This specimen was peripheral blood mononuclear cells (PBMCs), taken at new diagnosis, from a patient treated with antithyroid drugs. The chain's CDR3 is CASSGGTDLYEQYF. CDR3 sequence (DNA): TGTGCCAGCAGTGGCGGGACGGACCTATACGAGCAGTACTTC.